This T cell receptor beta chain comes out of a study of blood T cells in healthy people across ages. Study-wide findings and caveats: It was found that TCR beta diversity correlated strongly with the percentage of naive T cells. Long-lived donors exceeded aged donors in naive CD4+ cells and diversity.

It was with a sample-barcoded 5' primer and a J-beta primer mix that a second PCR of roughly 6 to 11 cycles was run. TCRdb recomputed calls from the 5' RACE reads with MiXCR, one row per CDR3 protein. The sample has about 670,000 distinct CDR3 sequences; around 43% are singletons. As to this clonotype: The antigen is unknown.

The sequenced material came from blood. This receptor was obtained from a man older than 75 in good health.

The CDR3 reads CSASAPGQSSYEQYF. CDR3 nucleotide sequence: TGCAGTGCTAGCGCTCCGGGACAGAGCTCCTACGAGCAGTACTTC. V is TRBV20-1 and J is TRBJ2-7, with 7 nucleotides matching TRBD1. The germline V gene has CDR1 DFQATT and CDR2 SNEGSKA (reference sequence). This CDR3 contains 15 residues. V was pared by 3 bases and J by 0 bases, with 8 bases of the junction left unmatched.